The TCR beta chain described here comes from a study of T cell responses to AZD1222 COVID-19 vaccine. Notes on the study in general: Regions left unmutated in variants are reportedly the target of nearly half of spike-specific TCRs. Repertoires were sampled only after the peak T cell response.

With regard to this clone: No antigen is known for it.

Sequencing was performed with immunoSEQ multiplex PCR; in TCRdb, only in-frame clones are kept and a portion is missing. The sample consists of approximately 90,000 clones, around 90% of them appearing once. V gave up 3 bases and J gave up 4 bases, with 12 bases separating them. CDR3 size: 14 residues. CDR1 WSHSY and CDR2 SAAADI come from the germline V gene. The clonotype was recovered from an adult in good health. The sequenced sample was peripheral blood, obtained on day 0 of AZD1222 vaccination. This chain links TRBV10-2 with TRBJ1-1, with D possibly being TRBD1 (5 bases). The CDR3 region is CASSEVQEGTEAFF. The DNA for the CDR3 is TGCGCCAGCAGTGAAGTACAGGAGGGCACTGAAGCTTTCTTT.